These T cell receptor beta chains were read from a single sample in a study of shared clonotypes between healthy human individuals. The data were produced by immunoSEQ multiplex PCR, yet TCRdb's version contains in-frame clones alone and is incomplete. The data show roughly 2.2 million clones, with 85% to 95% seen just once and approximately 0.41% held by the top ten. The sequenced sample was naive CD4+ T cells from PBMCs. These receptors were obtained from a young man in good health. Some clones in this sample may be carry-over from other donors' samples. CDR3s include the opening cysteine and the closing phenylalanine or tryptophan. Fields, in order: clone size, J gene, V gene, D gene, CDR3 protein, CDR3 DNA. A D gene is named only where the DNA matches it firmly. Not every row has a clone size; where given, it reads once, few, many or a size class.

clone size: NA
J gene: TRBJ2-4
V gene: TRBV15
D gene: NA
CDR3 protein: CATSRRRSGVGGGAKNIQYF
CDR3 DNA: TGTGCCACCAGCAGAAGGCGGTCGGGAGTTGGAGGCGGAGCCAAAAACATTCAGTACTTC

clone size: NA
J gene: TRBJ1-3
V gene: TRBV18
D gene: NA
CDR3 protein: CASSTMRNTIYF
CDR3 DNA: TGTGCCAGCTCAACTATGCGAAACACCATATATTTT

clone size: NA
J gene: TRBJ2-5
V gene: TRBV11-2
D gene: NA
CDR3 protein: CASSFRQQETQYF
CDR3 DNA: TGTGCCAGCAGCTTCCGGCAGCAAGAGACCCAGTACTTC

clone size: NA
J gene: TRBJ2-5
V gene: TRBV29-1
D gene: NA
CDR3 protein: CSVDIRGSRPIQETQYF
CDR3 DNA: TGCAGCGTTGATATCAGGGGCAGCCGCCCGATCCAAGAGACCCAGTACTTC

clone size: NA
J gene: TRBJ2-7
V gene: TRBV14
D gene: NA
CDR3 protein: CASSRYRDTSYEQYF
CDR3 DNA: TGTGCCAGCAGCCGTTACCGGGACACGTCGTACGAGCAGTACTTC

clone size: NA
J gene: TRBJ2-1
V gene: TRBV19
D gene: NA
CDR3 protein: CASTESRGGTYNEQFF
CDR3 DNA: TGTGCCAGTACGGAGAGTAGGGGCGGCACCTACAATGAGCAGTTCTTC

clone size: NA
J gene: TRBJ1-1
V gene: TRBV11-2
D gene: NA
CDR3 protein: CASSYYRPMNTEAFF
CDR3 DNA: TGTGCCAGCAGCTACTACAGACCAATGAACACTGAAGCTTTCTTT

clone size: NA
J gene: TRBJ1-1
V gene: TRBV28
D gene: NA
CDR3 protein: CASSSAGGYTEAFF
CDR3 DNA: TGTGCCAGCAGTTCGGCGGGGGGCTACACTGAAGCTTTCTTT

clone size: NA
J gene: TRBJ2-7
V gene: TRBV5-1
D gene: NA
CDR3 protein: CASSLTFSEQYF
CDR3 DNA: TGCGCCAGCAGCTTGACATTTTCCGAGCAGTACTTC

clone size: NA
J gene: TRBJ1-2
V gene: TRBV4-3
D gene: NA
CDR3 protein: CASSHHLPRIYGYTF
CDR3 DNA: TGCGCCAGCAGCCACCACCTCCCCCGGATCTATGGCTACACCTTC

clone size: NA
J gene: TRBJ1-2
V gene: TRBV6-1
D gene: NA
CDR3 protein: CASRFMTGLVGYTF
CDR3 DNA: TGTGCCAGCAGATTTATGACAGGCTTAGTAGGCTACACCTTC

clone size: NA
J gene: TRBJ1-2
V gene: TRBV6-1
D gene: NA
CDR3 protein: CASSEALSGGGYGYTF
CDR3 DNA: TGTGCCAGCAGTGAAGCACTGTCCGGGGGTGGCTATGGCTACACCTTC

clone size: NA
J gene: TRBJ2-1
V gene: TRBV9
D gene: TRBD2
CDR3 protein: CASSLERESYNEQFF
CDR3 DNA: TGTGCCAGCAGCTTAGAGCGGGAGTCGTACAATGAGCAGTTCTTC

clone size: NA
J gene: TRBJ2-4
V gene: TRBV19
D gene: NA
CDR3 protein: CASRSGLAKNIQYF
CDR3 DNA: TGTGCCAGTAGATCAGGGCTAGCCAAAAACATTCAGTACTTC

clone size: NA
J gene: TRBJ1-5
V gene: TRBV18
D gene: TRBD1
CDR3 protein: CASSPQGGPSNQPQHF
CDR3 DNA: TGTGCCAGCTCACCGCAGGGGGGCCCAAGCAATCAGCCCCAGCATTTT

clone size: once
J gene: TRBJ1-1
V gene: TRBV28
D gene: NA
CDR3 protein: CASSEGVGNTEAFF
CDR3 DNA: TGTGCCAGCAGTGAGGGGGTAGGGAACACTGAAGCTTTCTTT

clone size: NA
J gene: TRBJ2-1
V gene: TRBV5-1
D gene: NA
CDR3 protein: CASGPAGAFWQFF
CDR3 DNA: TGCGCCAGCGGTCCCGCAGGGGCTTTCTGGCAGTTCTTC

clone size: NA
J gene: TRBJ2-7
V gene: TRBV6-6
D gene: NA
CDR3 protein: CASSKSYEQYF
CDR3 DNA: TGTGCCAGCAGCAAGTCCTACGAGCAGTACTTC

clone size: NA
J gene: TRBJ1-5
V gene: TRBV7-2
D gene: NA
CDR3 protein: CASSPGRSGNQPQHF
CDR3 DNA: TGTGCCAGCAGCCCCGGGAGATCCGGGAATCAGCCCCAGCATTTT

clone size: NA
J gene: TRBJ2-7
V gene: TRBV7-9
D gene: TRBD1
CDR3 protein: CASSLNRGTGATYEQYF
CDR3 DNA: TGTGCCAGCAGCTTAAATCGGGGGACAGGGGCAACCTACGAGCAGTACTTC

clone size: NA
J gene: TRBJ2-1
V gene: TRBV27
D gene: TRBD2
CDR3 protein: CASSSRLKRERERGDNEQFF
CDR3 DNA: TGTGCCAGCAGTTCGCGCCTTAAGAGAGAGCGGGAGCGTGGCGACAATGAGCAGTTCTTC

clone size: NA
J gene: TRBJ2-1
V gene: TRBV2
D gene: NA
CDR3 protein: CASKVNSNEQFF
CDR3 DNA: TGTGCCAGCAAGGTTAATTCCAATGAGCAGTTCTTC

clone size: NA
J gene: TRBJ2-1
V gene: TRBV5-1
D gene: NA
CDR3 protein: CASSLDSSERGEQFF
CDR3 DNA: TGCGCCAGCAGCTTGGATAGTAGCGAGAGGGGTGAGCAGTTCTTC

clone size: NA
J gene: TRBJ2-1
V gene: TRBV7-8
D gene: NA
CDR3 protein: CASSSIGAQGYEQFF
CDR3 DNA: TGTGCCAGCAGCTCCATAGGGGCCCAAGGCTATGAGCAGTTCTTC

clone size: NA
J gene: TRBJ2-7
V gene: TRBV27
D gene: NA
CDR3 protein: CASTDSSYEQYF
CDR3 DNA: TGTGCCAGCACGGACAGCTCCTACGAGCAGTACTTC

clone size: NA
J gene: TRBJ2-5
V gene: TRBV27
D gene: TRBD1
CDR3 protein: CASSRQGAETQYF
CDR3 DNA: TGTGCCAGCAGTCGCCAGGGGGCAGAGACCCAGTACTTC

clone size: few
J gene: TRBJ1-1
V gene: TRBV27
D gene: TRBD1
CDR3 protein: CASSTDRVFDVTEAFF
CDR3 DNA: TGTGCCAGCAGTACGGACAGGGTGTTTGACGTAACTGAAGCTTTCTTT

clone size: NA
J gene: TRBJ2-4
V gene: TRBV27
D gene: NA
CDR3 protein: CATRSGEDKNIQYF
CDR3 DNA: TGTGCCACGAGGTCGGGGGAGGACAAAAACATTCAGTACTTC

clone size: NA
J gene: TRBJ2-1
V gene: TRBV15
D gene: NA
CDR3 protein: CATSEGNEQFF
CDR3 DNA: TGTGCCACCTCGGAGGGCAATGAGCAGTTCTTC

clone size: NA
J gene: TRBJ2-7
V gene: TRBV10-3
D gene: TRBD2
CDR3 protein: CAISESQNSGRKYSYEQYF
CDR3 DNA: TGTGCCATCAGTGAGTCGCAGAATAGCGGGAGGAAGTACTCCTACGAGCAGTACTTC

clone size: NA
J gene: TRBJ2-5
V gene: TRBV19
D gene: NA
CDR3 protein: CASSIEGLGETQYF
CDR3 DNA: TGTGCCAGTAGTATAGAGGGTCTCGGGGAGACCCAGTACTTC

clone size: NA
J gene: TRBJ2-1
V gene: TRBV5-1
D gene: TRBD2
CDR3 protein: CASSPFGGRVLGEQFF
CDR3 DNA: TGCGCCAGCAGCCCGTTTGGCGGGAGAGTCCTAGGTGAGCAGTTCTTC

clone size: once
J gene: TRBJ2-1
V gene: TRBV29-1
D gene: TRBD2
CDR3 protein: CSVEVATSGRWNNEQFF
CDR3 DNA: TGCAGCGTTGAAGTTGCGACTAGCGGGAGATGGAACAATGAGCAGTTCTTC

clone size: NA
J gene: TRBJ2-3
V gene: TRBV5-1
D gene: NA
CDR3 protein: CASSRGDSRRDTQYF
CDR3 DNA: TGCGCCAGCAGCAGAGGGGACTCACGTCGGGATACGCAGTATTTT

clone size: NA
J gene: TRBJ2-7
V gene: TRBV29-1
D gene: NA
CDR3 protein: CSVGTGLALSYEQYF
CDR3 DNA: TGCAGCGTTGGGACCGGGCTAGCGCTGTCCTACGAGCAGTACTTC

clone size: NA
J gene: TRBJ1-2
V gene: TRBV28
D gene: TRBD1
CDR3 protein: CASSLLPGQGAYGYGYTF
CDR3 DNA: TGTGCCAGCAGTCTCCTGCCGGGACAGGGGGCTTACGGCTATGGCTACACCTTC

clone size: few
J gene: TRBJ1-2
V gene: TRBV5-1
D gene: NA
CDR3 protein: CASSLKDSYGYTF
CDR3 DNA: TGCGCCAGCAGCTTGAAGGACAGCTATGGCTACACCTTC

clone size: NA
J gene: TRBJ2-7
V gene: TRBV4-2
D gene: TRBD2
CDR3 protein: CASSPSTAGGPGEQYF
CDR3 DNA: TGTGCCAGCAGCCCGAGTACAGCGGGAGGGCCCGGAGAGCAGTACTTC

clone size: NA
J gene: TRBJ2-1
V gene: TRBV5-4
D gene: NA
CDR3 protein: CASSAFDNPRNEQFF
CDR3 DNA: TGTGCCAGCAGCGCCTTCGACAACCCAAGGAATGAGCAGTTCTTC

clone size: NA
J gene: TRBJ1-2
V gene: TRBV28
D gene: NA
CDR3 protein: CASRRPPNYGYTF
CDR3 DNA: TGTGCCAGCAGAAGACCGCCTAACTATGGCTACACCTTC